Shown below are 32 T cell receptor beta chains from a single sample sequenced in a study of CD8 T cells in ankylosing spondylitis. Each CDR3 protein is one row after TCRdb ran MiXCR on the 5' RACE reads. Of about 110,000 distinct CDR3 sequences in the sample, 24% are singletons; the top ten hold about 12%. The specimen sequenced was synovial fluid, either unsorted or a sorted T cell fraction (not recorded which). These receptor sequences come from a male donor with ankylosing spondylitis.

The V call is TRBV10-3, the J call TRBJ2-1; 10 nucleotides agree with TRBD2. This CDR3 has 15 amino acids. Germline lookup yields CDR1 ENHRY and CDR2 SYGVKD. V shed 1 base and J 10 bases; nucleotides not matched to a gene: 7. The DNA for the CDR3 is TGTGCCATCAGTGAGTGGGCTAGCGGGAGTGGAGAGCAGTTCTTC. It is translated as CAISEWASGSGEQFF.

The chain is built from TRBV7-9 and TRBJ1-1; D not resolved. The CDR3 spans 13 residues. CDR1 SEHNR and CDR2 FQNEAQ come from the germline V gene (reference sequence). V was shortened by 0 bases and J by 2 bases, with 4 bases between the two germline ends. The CDR3 region is CASSLAGNTEAFF. As DNA, the CDR3 is TGTGCCAGCAGCTTAGCCGGAAACACTGAAGCTTTCTTT. Based on the CDR3 plus reference TRBV7-9 and TRBJ1-1, the full variable domain is DTGVSQNPRHKITKRGQNVTFRCDPISEHNRLYWYRQTLGQGPEFLTYFQNEAQLEKSRLLSDRFSAERPKGSFSTLEIQRTEQGDSAMYLCASSLAGNTEAFFGQGTRLTVV.

This clonotype occurred a few times. The genes are TRBV11-2 and TRBJ2-3; 10 nucleotides line up with TRBD2. The CDR3 has 19 amino acids. V dropped 6 bases and J dropped 4; count of bases not matched to a gene: 19. Germline-derived CDR1 and CDR2 are SGHAT and FQNNGV. The CDR3 protein is CASSPRGRTSGLGADTQYF. The CDR3 coding sequence is TGTGCCAGCAGTCCCCGTGGGAGGACTAGCGGCCTGGGGGCAGATACGCAGTATTTT.

CDR3 residues: CASSITRLAGGEQFF. The CDR3, as DNA: TGTGCCAGTAGTATTACTAGACTAGCGGGAGGTGAGCAGTTCTTC. The rearrangement links TRBV19 to TRBJ2-1, with 13 bases aligning to TRBD2. The V segment lost 3 bases and the J segment 9 bases; nucleotides outside the gene matches: 5. In germline, CDR1 is LNHDA, CDR2 SQIVND (reference sequence). The CDR3 spans 15 residues.

This clonotype has only a few counts. J is TRBJ2-3 and V is TRBV11-2, with D hard to call. This CDR3 contains 15 residues. Germline CDR1 SGHAT, CDR2 FQNNGV. Trimming removed 3 bases at V and 4 bases at J, with 14 bases between. The CDR3 region has the DNA TGTGCCAGCAGCTTTTCGGGCGTGAATCCAGATACGCAGTATTTT. This translates into CASSFSGVNPDTQYF.

The chain carries TRBV10-2 and TRBJ2-1; possible D gene TRBD2, 5 bases. V was trimmed by 4 bases and J by 12 bases, leaving 16 bases between them. Germline values: CDR1 WSHSY, CDR2 SAAADI. The CDR3 length is 13 residues. CDR3 DNA sequence: TGCGCCAGCAGTGTACTCCGGGAAAGCGGGCAGTTCTTC. It yields the protein CASSVLRESGQFF.

This clonotype was seen a handful of times. The chain couples TRBV6-1 to TRBJ2-5, with 10 bases identical to TRBD2. V gave up 2 bases and J gave up 5 bases; unmatched junction bases: 8. The CDR3 has 16 amino acids. Germline V gene lookup returns CDR1 MNHNS and CDR2 SASEGT. The CDR3 region is CASSERLAGAVETQYF. The CDR3, as DNA: TGTGCCAGCAGTGAAAGGCTAGCGGGAGCTGTTGAGACCCAGTACTTC.

There are many counts of this clonotype. The chain links TRBV29-1 to TRBJ2-7; D perhaps matches TRBD2 (5 bases). CDR3 length: 12 amino acids. Trimming cost V 4 bases and J 5 bases, with 12 bases left between them. CDR1 SQVTM and CDR2 ANQGSEA come from the germline V gene. The CDR3 DNA sequence: TGCAGCGTTGCGAGCGGAGTCAACGAGCAGTACTTC. This encodes CSVASGVNEQYF.

At least ten counts were recorded for this clonotype. This chain uses TRBV7-9 with TRBJ2-5, with 7 bases fitting TRBD2. Germline V gives CDR1 SEHNR, CDR2 FQNEAQ (reference sequence). This CDR3 contains 15 residues. V was pared by 4 bases and J by 0 bases, with 5 bases of the junction left unmatched. The CDR3 DNA is TGTGCCAGCAGCTCCACACTAGCGTACCAAGAGACCCAGTACTTC. Amino acid sequence: CASSSTLAYQETQYF.

A few counts support this clonotype. The CDR3 sequence is CASSRDLTREWVYNEQFF. Here the CDR3 DNA reads TGCGCCAGCAGCCGAGACTTGACGCGGGAGTGGGTCTACAATGAGCAGTTCTTC. This chain connects TRBV4-1 to TRBJ2-1; 7 bases fit TRBD2. The CDR3 length is 18 residues. Losses at the gene ends were 4 bases for V and 3 bases for J; bases not matched to a gene: 15. Germline values: CDR1 MGHRA, CDR2 YSYEKL.

This sequence joins TRBV12-3 or TRBV12-4 and TRBJ2-2, with 9 nucleotides matching TRBD2. Unmatched junction bases numbered 6, after V lost 6 bases and J lost 7 bases. The CDR3 has 14 residues. Here the CDR3 reads CASRREGPVGELFF. The DNA of the CDR3 is TGTGCCAGCAGGCGGGAGGGCCCGGTCGGGGAGCTGTTTTTT.

This clonotype was detected only a few times. This rearrangement joins TRBV20-1 to TRBJ1-6, with 7 bases that match TRBD1. Germline values: CDR1 DFQATT, CDR2 SNEGSKA (reference sequence). The CDR3 extends over 14 amino acids. Trimming at V came to 5 bases and at J to 5 bases, leaving 6 bases not matched to a gene. The CDR3 bases are TGCAGTGCTGCCACCGGGACAGATAATTCACCCCTCCACTTT. It is translated as CSAATGTDNSPLHF.

This clonotype was recorded at least ten times. The rearrangement uses TRBV6-2 or TRBV6-3 and TRBJ2-3; D unresolved. This CDR3 region has 12 residues. Germline values: CDR1 MNHEY, CDR2 SVGEGT. Trimming cost V 5 bases and J 8 bases, with 11 bases left between them. CDR3 sequence: CASSPGGATQYF. The CDR3 DNA follows: TGTGCCAGCAGTCCCGGCGGAGCTACGCAGTATTTT.

The J gene is TRBJ2-7, the V gene TRBV27; 10 bases are shared with TRBD2. CDR1 and CDR2 (germline): MNHEY, SMNVEV (reference sequence). J gave up 1 base and V 11 bases, and 14 bases lay outside the gene matches. The CDR3 runs to 16 residues. As DNA, the CDR3 is TGTGCCCCCAACCGGGTGGGACTAGCGAATTCCTACGAGCAGTACGTC. Translating gives CAPNRVGLANSYEQYV.

Comment on this clonotype: The junction departs from the called germline gene at one end, perhaps through a read error. The rearrangement joins TRBV7-2 to TRBJ1-5; D not certain. Looked up from germline, CDR1 is SGHTA and CDR2 is FQGNSA. The CDR3 runs to 15 residues. The CDR3 here is CASSLEQNSYQPQHF. CDR3 coding DNA: TGTGCCAGCAGCTTAGAACAGAATAGCTATCAGCCCCAGCATTTT.

This clonotype came up a few times. The rearrangement uses TRBV20-1 and TRBJ2-3; 11 nucleotides align to TRBD1. The CDR3 extends over 14 amino acids. Germline assignment: CDR1 DFQATT and CDR2 SNEGSKA (reference sequence). V shed 5 bases and J 7 bases; nucleotides not matched to a gene: 8. CDR3 residues: CSAARTGGFYTQYF. The CDR3 nucleotides are TGCAGTGCTGCCAGGACAGGGGGCTTTTATACGCAGTATTTT.

This chain links TRBV30 with TRBJ1-5; D is unclear. The CDR3 loop spans 12 amino acids. Germline V gene data show CDR1 as GTSNPN and CDR2 as SVGIG (reference sequence). Trimming took 1 base from V and 7 from J, leaving 8 bases between them. The CDR3 here is CAWSATTQPQHF. CDR3 in DNA: TGTGCCTGGAGTGCAACCACGCAGCCCCAGCATTTT.

J is TRBJ1-4 and V is TRBV18; TRBD1 matches at 7 bases. Germline V CDR1 and CDR2: KGHSH, LQKENI. CDR3 length: 14 amino acids. V lost 3 bases to trimming and J lost 8 bases; unmatched junction nucleotides: 6. CDR3 residues: CASSPGTVPEKLFF. DNA of the CDR3: TGTGCCAGCTCACCTGGGACAGTACCCGAAAAACTGTTTTTT.

This chain uses TRBV5-1 with TRBJ1-1; tentative D call: TRBD1 (5 bases). The CDR3 covers 13 residues. The V gene's germline CDR1 is SGHRS and CDR2 YFSETQ. V gave up 2 bases and J gave up 5 bases, with 10 bases separating them. The CDR3 region is CASSFNRLTEAFF. The CDR3 region has the DNA TGCGCCAGCAGCTTTAACAGGCTTACTGAAGCTTTCTTT. Combining the CDR3 with reference TRBV5-1 and TRBJ1-1 gives the whole variable domain KAGVTQTPRYLIKTRGQQVTLSCSPISGHRSVSWYQQTPGQGLQFLFEYFSETQRNKGNFPGRFSGRQFSNSRSEMNVSTLELGDSALYLCASSFNRLTEAFFGQGTRLTVV.

V gene TRBV5-1 combines with J gene TRBJ2-3; the D is unclear. V lost 0 bases and J 3 bases, leaving 8 bases between the germline ends. Germline CDR1 is SGHRS and CDR2 is YFSETQ. The CDR3 loop spans 14 amino acids. The CDR3 is CASSLEVPTDTQYF. CDR3 sequence (DNA): TGCGCCAGCAGCTTGGAGGTTCCTACAGATACGCAGTATTTT.

The sample holds many counts of this clonotype. V and J are TRBV19 and TRBJ2-5; D might be TRBD2 (6 bases). V was shortened by 5 bases and J by 3 bases, with 10 bases between the two germline ends. The CDR3 length is 13 residues. Germline-derived CDR1 and CDR2 are LNHDA and SQIVND (reference sequence). The chain's CDR3 is CASSGEAKETQYF. The CDR3 bases are TGTGCCAGTAGTGGGGAGGCAAAAGAGACCCAGTACTTC.

The chain joins TRBV12-3 or TRBV12-4 to TRBJ2-1, with D tentatively TRBD1 (6 bases). This CDR3 has 15 residues. V was shortened by 5 bases and J by 8 bases, with 19 bases between the two germline ends. The chain's CDR3 is CASSRSRGRTDEQFF. The DNA for the CDR3 is TGTGCCAGCAGTCGTTCCAGGGGACGCACAGATGAGCAGTTCTTC.

V usage is TRBV7-2 and J usage is TRBJ1-1; D remains ambiguous. V was clipped by 1 base and J by 3 bases, with 12 bases between them. Germline V gene sequence: CDR1 SGHTA, CDR2 FQGNSA. The CDR3 length is 15 residues. The CDR3 is CASSLVPSGDTEAFF. The CDR3 coding sequence is TGTGCCAGCAGCTTAGTTCCATCTGGGGACACTGAAGCTTTCTTT.

This sequence joins TRBV24-1 and TRBJ2-1; D not certain. V was pared by 4 bases and J by 4 bases, with 7 bases between. This CDR3 contains 13 residues. Germline V gene lookup returns CDR1 KGHDR and CDR2 SFDVKD. This CDR3 is CATSEGPYNEQFF. CDR3 nucleotides: TGTGCCACCAGTGAGGGCCCGTACAATGAGCAGTTCTTC.

Here the CDR3 DNA reads TGCAGCGTTAGTAGGGCACTTAATGAGCAGTTCTTC. Translating it yields CSVSRALNEQFF. The chain uses TRBV29-1 and TRBJ2-1; D unresolved. This CDR3 comprises 12 residues. Trimming shortened V by 5 bases and J by 7 bases, and 12 bases separated the two germline ends. From germline, CDR1 is SQVTM and CDR2 ANQGSEA.

The chain joins TRBV19 to TRBJ2-3; D is possibly TRBD2 (6 bases). Trimming removed 7 bases at V and 4 bases at J, with 18 bases between. CDR1 is LNHDA, CDR2 SQIVND, per germline (reference sequence). This CDR3 is built from 15 residues. The CDR3 coding sequence is TGTGCCAGTACTAAAGCGGGCGAACCCCCAGATACGCAGTATTTT. Encoded protein: CASTKAGEPPDTQYF.

The CDR3 spells CSARSGFSYEQYF. The CDR3 DNA reads as TGCAGTGCTAGATCAGGGTTTTCCTACGAGCAGTACTTC. The V gene is TRBV20-1, the J gene TRBJ2-7; D is possibly TRBD1 (5 bases). This CDR3 contains 13 residues. V was shortened by 2 bases and J by 1 base, with 9 bases between the two germline ends. Germline values: CDR1 DFQATT, CDR2 SNEGSKA (reference sequence).

There are a few counts of this clonotype. The rearrangement uses TRBV20-1 and TRBJ2-3, with TRBD2 as a possible D gene (7 bases). Looked up from germline, CDR1 is DFQATT and CDR2 is SNEGSKA (reference sequence). The V end was cut by 5 bases, the J end by 1 base, with 16 bases between. CDR3 size: 15 residues. Written as DNA, the CDR3 is TGCAGTGCTGACGGGGGCCGGGGGGGCACAGATACGCAGTATTTT. It codes for CSADGGRGGTDTQYF.

The table lists this clonotype with a few counts. This rearrangement joins TRBV12-3 or TRBV12-4 to TRBJ2-7; the D gene is possibly TRBD1 (5 bases). Between the trimmed V and J ends, which lost 5 bases and 0 bases, there was a span of 8 bases. The CDR3 sequence is 13 residues long. CDR3 sequence: CASSVDSSYEQYV. CDR3 bases: TGTGCCAGCAGTGTAGACAGCTCCTACGAGCAGTACGTC.

In its sample, this clonotype ranks as medium-sized. The CDR3 sequence: CASAWTSGDTGELFF. Here the CDR3 DNA reads TGTGCCAGCGCCTGGACTAGCGGTGACACCGGGGAGCTGTTTTTT. The chain uses TRBV2 and TRBJ2-2; 10 bases agree with TRBD2. The germline V gene has CDR1 SNHLY and CDR2 FYNNEI. V lost 8 bases to trimming and J lost 3 bases; unmatched junction nucleotides: 6. This CDR3 is built from 15 residues. Together with reference TRBV2 and TRBJ2-2, the CDR3 gives the full variable domain: EPEVTQTPSHQVTQMGQEVILRCVPISNHLYFYWYRQILGQKVEFLVSFYNNEISEKSEIFDDQFSVERPDGSNFTLKIRSTKLEDSAMYFCASAWTSGDTGELFFGEGSRLTVL.

This clonotype has only one observation. At one boundary the junction diverges from the germline segment, which might be a read error. This rearrangement joins TRBV7-2 to TRBJ1-2; TRBD1 is a possible D gene (6 bases). From germline, CDR1 is SGHTA and CDR2 FQGNSA. The CDR3 runs 13 residues. In nucleotides, the CDR3 is TGTGCCAGCAGCCTGGACAGTCCCTATGTCTACACCTTC. Translated, it gives CASSLDSPYVYTF.

The chain links TRBV12-3 or TRBV12-4 to TRBJ2-1; TRBD1 aligns across 7 bases. The V segment lost 3 bases and the J segment 6 bases; nucleotides outside the gene matches: 8. This CDR3 comprises 15 residues. The CDR3 is CASSLILGGTNEQFF. The CDR3 region has the DNA TGTGCCAGCAGTTTGATACTAGGGGGCACCAATGAGCAGTTCTTC.